Following are 15 T cell receptor beta chains from one sample sequenced in a study of cytomegalovirus exposure and HLA in healthy donors. The PCR had 60 Vbeta and 13 Jbeta primers. This table comes from immunoSEQ multiplex PCR, and its TCRdb copy is limited to in-frame clones, with some not included. The table has roughly 80,000 clones, 67% seen once. The sequencing sample was made of PBMCs. Source of these receptors: a woman aged 45-65 years in good health and CMV-seropositive.

This chain links TRBV4-2 with TRBJ2-1; tentatively, D is TRBD1 (5 bases). The CDR3 has 16 residues. Per the germline V gene, CDR1 is LGHNA and CDR2 is YNFKEQ. Trimming shortened V by 0 bases and J by 5 bases, and 14 bases separated the two germline ends. CDR3 bases: TGTGCCAGCAGCCAAGATTACTCCGGACAACACAATGAGCAGTTCTTC. This sequence encodes CASSQDYSGQHNEQFF.

The sample holds one count of this clone. The chain carries TRBV6-5 and TRBJ2-7; possibly TRBD1 for D (6 bases). CDR1 is MNHEY and CDR2 is SVGAGI in the germline V gene. Trimming pared 6 bases from V and 3 bases from J, leaving 18 bases between. The CDR3 totals 15 residues. Written as DNA, the CDR3 is TGTGCCAGCAGATTGAACAGGGCACCCAACTACGAGCAGTACTTC. Its protein product is CASRLNRAPNYEQYF.

The sample holds a few counts of this clone. CDR3 DNA sequence: TGTGCCAGCAGTGGAGTGGTAGCTTTCTTT. This translates into CASSGVVAFF. The chain combines TRBV2 with TRBJ1-1, with no clear D. CDR1 is SNHLY, CDR2 FYNNEI, per germline. The V gene lost 4 bases and the J gene lost 10 bases, with 7 bases spanning the gap. The CDR3 runs 10 residues. The full variable domain, in which reference TRBV2 and TRBJ1-1 provide the parts outside the CDR3, is EPEVTQTPSHQVTQMGQEVILRCVPISNHLYFYWYRQILGQKVEFLVSFYNNEISEKSEIFDDQFSVERPDGSNFTLKIRSTKLEDSAMYFCASSGVVAFFGQGTRLTVV.

The chain employs TRBV9 and TRBJ2-5; D uncertain. The closer fit of TRBJ2-7 to the DNA end suggests the J call may be wrong. The CDR3 spans 15 residues. CDR1 and CDR2 from the germline V gene are SGDLS and YYNGEE. The DNA of the CDR3 is TGTGCCAGCAGCCAAAGCCCAGGCTTTACCTACGAGCAGTACTTC. As protein: CASSQSPGFTYEQYF.

CDR3 DNA: TGTGCCAGCAGCAAAGAGATGGGACTTCCCGAGAACACTGAAGCTTTCTTT. This codes for CASSKEMGLPENTEAFF. The chain employs TRBV21-1 and TRBJ1-1. TRBV21-1 is noted as a pseudogene. The length of the CDR3 is 17 residues.

The J gene is TRBJ2-1, the V gene TRBV10-1; D might be TRBD2 (6 bases). The germline gives CDR1 WNHNN, CDR2 SYGVQD (reference sequence). Trimming cost V 0 bases and J 5 bases, with 17 bases left between them. The CDR3 extends over 17 amino acids. CDR3 nucleotides: TGCGCCAGCAGTGAGTCGAACCTCCAAAGGAGGGACAATGAGCAGTTCTTC. As protein: CASSESNLQRRDNEQFF.

The chain links TRBV7-6 to TRBJ1-5, with 7 bases lining up with TRBD1. Germline CDR1 and CDR2: SGHVS and FNYEAQ. The CDR3 is made up of 17 amino acids. The V segment lost 3 bases and the J segment 0 bases; nucleotides outside the gene matches: 8. The CDR3 sequence: CASSLGDSYYSNQPQHF. DNA for the CDR3: TGTGCCAGCAGCTTGGGGGACAGTTATTATAGCAATCAGCCCCAGCATTTT.

The chain employs TRBV27 and TRBJ2-7; 9 bases fit TRBD1. V trimming: 0 bases; J trimming: 4 bases; junction bases outside the gene matches: 4. The CDR3 spans 15 residues. The germline CDR1 and CDR2 sequences are MNHEY and SMNVEV (reference sequence). The CDR3 loop reads CASSLSTGGRYEQYV. As DNA, the CDR3 is TGTGCCAGCAGTTTATCGACAGGGGGGCGGTACGAGCAGTACGTC.

The chain couples TRBV6-1 to TRBJ2-1; TRBD2 aligns across 7 bases. In germline, CDR1 is MNHNS, CDR2 SASEGT. This CDR3 is built from 14 residues. Germline trimming cut 7 bases from V and 9 bases from J; bases unmatched to any gene: 12. As DNA, the CDR3 is TGTGCCAGCACCCTGTTCCCAGGGACTACTGAGCAGTTCTTC. Protein: CASTLFPGTTEQFF.

The chain combines TRBV7-5 with TRBJ1-2. TRBV7-5 is flagged as a pseudogene. The CDR3 totals 11 residues. The CDR3 here is CVRSLMRGYTF. The CDR3 DNA reads as TGTGTCAGAAGCTTAATGAGAGGCTACACCTTC.

By proportion, this clone is medium-sized. The chain combines TRBV5-1 with TRBJ2-7; 7 nucleotides match TRBD2. This CDR3 has 14 amino acids. From germline, CDR1 is SGHRS and CDR2 YFSETQ. The V segment lost 4 bases and the J segment 2 bases; nucleotides outside the gene matches: 6. CDR3 sequence reads: CASSLIGGAYEQYF. Written as DNA, the CDR3 is TGCGCCAGCAGCCTGATTGGGGGGGCCTACGAGCAGTACTTC.

V and J are TRBV5-6 and TRBJ1-3, with D perhaps TRBD1 (5 bases). V was trimmed by 2 bases and J by 0 bases, leaving 12 bases between them. CDR1 and CDR2 (germline): SGHDT, YYEEEE. The CDR3 covers 16 residues. The CDR3 protein is CASSLGVLSSGNTIYF. CDR3 nucleotides: TGTGCCAGCAGCTTAGGGGTACTTAGCTCTGGAAACACCATATATTTT. Full variable domain (rest looked up from reference TRBV5-6 and TRBJ1-3): DAGVTQSPTHLIKTRGQQVTLRCSPKSGHDTVSWYQQALGQGPQFIFQYYEEEERQRGNFPDRFSGHQFPNYSSELNVNALLLGDSALYLCASSLGVLSSGNTIYFGEGSWLTVV.

The chain combines TRBV18 with TRBJ2-7; D is unresolved. CDR1 is KGHSH and CDR2 is LQKENI in the germline V gene. The V end was cut by 4 bases, the J end by 3 bases, with 7 bases between. CDR3 length equals 12 residues. CDR3 in DNA: TGTGCCAGCTCACGGCCGGGCTACGAGCAGTACTTC. The encoded protein is CASSRPGYEQYF.

This sequence joins TRBV15 and TRBJ1-3; the D is unclear. The CDR3 length is 14 residues. Between the trimmed V and J ends, which lost 0 bases and 1 base, there was a span of 4 bases. Per the germline V gene, CDR1 is LNHNV and CDR2 is YYDKDF (reference sequence). For the CDR3, the DNA is TGTGCCACCAGCAGAGATAGATCTGGAAACACCATATATTTT. It specifies CATSRDRSGNTIYF.

J is TRBJ2-7 and V is TRBV28, with 7 bases matching TRBD2. Germline V gene data show CDR1 as MDHEN and CDR2 as SYDVKM. V lost 5 bases and J lost 5; bases outside the gene matches: 15. The CDR3 sequence is 16 residues long. CDR3: CASSTLPGTTLHEQYV. The CDR3 nucleotides are TGTGCCAGCAGTACCCTCCCCGGGACTACCTTGCACGAGCAGTACGTC.